The 18 T cell receptor beta chains presented below share a single source sample, sequenced in a study of metastatic and nonmetastatic thyroid tumors. MiXCR reprocessed the PCR reads for TCRdb. The table lists about 21,000 clones, about 25% of them singletons. Thyroid surgery was performed in patients who had received no treatment beforehand. The specimen was blood. These receptors all come from a female donor with papillary thyroid cancer or a benign thyroid nodule (not recorded which). Some clones in this sample may be carry-over from other donors' samples.

This clone was recorded many times. The chain carries TRBV19 and TRBJ1-1; 8 bases are a match to TRBD1. Trimming cost V 4 bases and J 6 bases; bases outside gene matches: 13. The germline gives CDR1 LNHDA, CDR2 SQIVND (reference sequence). The CDR3 contains 16 residues. CDR3 DNA: TGTGCCAGTAGTACAGACGCCCTACAGGGGGTATCTGAAGCTTTCTTT. It specifies CASSTDALQGVSEAFF.

This clone has at least ten counts. V and J are TRBV7-9 and TRBJ2-3, with a tentative D call TRBD1 (6 bases). Germline-derived CDR1 and CDR2 are SEHNR and FQNEAQ (reference sequence). CDR3 length: 13 residues. V lost 3 bases to trimming and J lost 9 bases, with 13 bases between them. CDR3 in DNA: TGTGCCAGCAGCTTGCTCAGGGGTGACACGCAGTATTTT. Protein sequence: CASSLLRGDTQYF.

The J gene is TRBJ2-7, the V gene TRBV20-1; 7 bases are shared with TRBD2. Trimming took 7 bases from V and 0 from J; bases not matched to a gene: 0. Germline loops: CDR1 DFQATT, CDR2 SNEGSKA (reference sequence). The CDR3 is 11 amino acids. The CDR3 nucleotides read TGCAGTGAGCGGGGCTCCTACGAGCAGTACTTC. This gives the protein CSERGSYEQYF.

CDR3 DNA sequence: TGTGCCTGGAGTGTACAGGGACCCGACTATGGCTACACCTTC. Its translation is CAWSVQGPDYGYTF. The V and J genes are TRBV30 and TRBJ1-2, with a possible D match to TRBD1 (6 bases). Germline values: CDR1 GTSNPN, CDR2 SVGIG (reference sequence). The CDR3 totals 14 residues. V shed 0 bases and J shed 3 bases, with 11 bases lying between them.

Of note for this clone: Mismatch with germline at one junction end may stem from a read error. The chain combines TRBV6-2 or TRBV6-3 with TRBJ2-7; D gene unclear. This CDR3 comprises 12 residues. In germline, CDR1 is MNHEY, CDR2 SVGEGT. The CDR3 reads CASSSAQSEQNF. CDR3 nucleotides: TGTGCCAGCAGTTCGGCACAGTCCGAGCAGAACTTC.

For this clone: One end of the junction fails to match germline, which may point to a read error. This chain connects TRBV28 to TRBJ1-1; unclear D gene. The V gene's germline CDR1 is MDHEN and CDR2 SYDVKM. This CDR3 spans 11 amino acids. CDR3 DNA sequence: TGTGCCAGCAGTCCGAACGCTGAAGCTTTCTTT. It encodes CASSPNAEAFF.

This clone was seen many times. This chain connects TRBV29-1 to TRBJ2-7; the D gene is possibly TRBD2 (5 bases). The length of the CDR3 is 12 residues. V gave up 7 bases and J gave up 3 bases, with 13 bases separating them. Germline V lookup: CDR1 SQVTM, CDR2 ANQGSEA. The CDR3 region has the DNA TGCAGCGGAACGGGGTCCGGCTACGAGCAGTACTTC. Translating gives CSGTGSGYEQYF.

The chain carries TRBV12-3 or TRBV12-4 and TRBJ2-3, with D perhaps matching TRBD1 (6 bases). CDR3 size: 16 residues. Trimming removed 6 bases from V and 5 bases from J, with 21 bases in between. CDR3 bases: TGTGCCAGCAGCCGAGATGGGGGCCAGAGGTTAGATACGCAGTATTTT. This sequence encodes CASSRDGGQRLDTQYF.

This clone has a count of ten or more. A much larger clone is a single base away; this may be a read error. The J gene is TRBJ2-7, the V gene TRBV3-1, with D maybe TRBD2 (6 bases). Trimming removed 3 bases from V and 0 bases from J, with 15 bases in between. This CDR3 has 16 residues. CDR1 is LGHDT, CDR2 YNNKEL, per germline (reference sequence). The CDR3 reads CASSHAARGSSYEQYF. CDR3 DNA: TGTGCCAGCAGCCATGCTGCTCGGGGGAGCTCCTACGAGCAGTACTTC.

This chain connects TRBV7-9 to TRBJ2-2; D is undetermined. V lost 1 base and J 4 bases, leaving 7 bases between the germline ends. Per germline, CDR1 SEHNR and CDR2 FQNEAQ (reference sequence). The CDR3 contains 14 residues. CDR3 residues: CASSLGPTTGELFF. The DNA for the CDR3 is TGTGCCAGCAGCTTAGGACCGACCACCGGGGAGCTGTTTTTT. Complete variable domain (other parts from reference TRBV7-9 and TRBJ2-2): DTGVSQNPRHKITKRGQNVTFRCDPISEHNRLYWYRQTLGQGPEFLTYFQNEAQLEKSRLLSDRFSAERPKGSFSTLEIQRTEQGDSAMYLCASSLGPTTGELFFGEGSRLTVL.

This chain links TRBV20-1 with TRBJ2-5, with TRBD2 matching 12 bases. J lost 6 bases, V lost 3 bases, and 11 bases had no gene match. Germline CDR1 DFQATT, CDR2 SNEGSKA (reference sequence). This CDR3 has 16 amino acids. DNA for the CDR3: TGCAGTGCTAGTATCTTGACTAGCGGGAGTTTTAAGACCCAGTACTTC. Residues: CSASILTSGSFKTQYF.

The table lists this clone with many counts. This chain uses TRBV18 with TRBJ1-2, with 7 bases lining up with TRBD1. V shed 2 bases, J shed 0 bases, and the junction held 12 bases outside the gene matches. The germline V gene encodes CDR1 KGHSH and CDR2 LQKENI. The CDR3 extends over 18 amino acids. CDR3 sequence reads: CASSPTSAGGGSNYGYTF. In DNA form, the CDR3 reads TGTGCCAGCTCACCAACCTCGGCAGGGGGAGGATCTAACTATGGCTACACCTTC. Complete variable domain (other parts from reference TRBV18 and TRBJ1-2): NAGVMQNPRHLVRRRGQEARLRCSPMKGHSHVYWYRQLPEEGLKFMVYLQKENIIDESGMPKERFSAEFPKEGPSILRIQQVVRGDSAAYFCASSPTSAGGGSNYGYTFGSGTRLTVV.

This clone was seen many times. The CDR3 DNA reads as TGTGCCAGCAGCCAAGAAGGAAGTCCGGGACAGAACACTGAAGCTTTCTTT. Translated, it gives CASSQEGSPGQNTEAFF. The chain couples TRBV3-1 to TRBJ1-1, with TRBD1 as a possible D gene (6 bases). V was trimmed by 0 bases and J by 1 base, leaving 15 bases between them. The CDR3 extends over 17 amino acids. The germline gives CDR1 LGHDT, CDR2 YNNKEL (reference sequence).

This clone has ten or more counts. The missing conserved phenylalanine or tryptophan at the end of this CDR3 makes a read error likely. The chain combines TRBV6-6 with TRBJ2-2; D is perhaps TRBD1 (5 bases). Trimming took 0 bases from V and 5 from J, leaving 16 bases between them. The CDR3 consists of 17 residues. Germline values: CDR1 MNHNY, CDR2 SVGAGI (reference sequence). Written as DNA, the CDR3 is TGTGCCAGCAGTTACTCTCAGGGCCACCTTCGGACCGGGGAGCTGTTTTCT. It codes for CASSYSQGHLRTGELFS.

This clone counts as medium-sized. This chain connects TRBV7-2 to TRBJ1-1; weak D call: TRBD1 (5 bases). Looked up from germline, CDR1 is SGHTA and CDR2 is FQGNSA. The V end lost 1 base, the J end lost 8 bases, and 14 bases lay between the germline ends. There are 14 residues in the CDR3. CDR3 region: CASSLESWQGEAFF. Written as DNA, the CDR3 is TGTGCCAGCAGCTTAGAGAGTTGGCAGGGAGAAGCTTTCTTT.

Remarks on this clone: One end of the junction varies from germline; a read error may be responsible. The chain recombines TRBV28 with TRBJ2-1; 9 positions match TRBD1. The germline CDR1 and CDR2 sequences are MDHEN and SYDVKM. CDR3 size: 15 residues. CDR3 protein: CASGLQGATYNEQFF. In DNA, the CDR3 is TGTGCCAGCGGTTTACAGGGGGCAACCTACAATGAGCAGTTCTTC.

This clone has a count of ten or more. The J gene is TRBJ1-5, the V gene TRBV12-3 or TRBV12-4; 7 nucleotides agree with TRBD1. This CDR3 has 14 residues. The ends lost 5 bases at V and 4 bases at J; junction bases unmatched: 5. The CDR3 sequence is CASSRQGRNQPQHF. The CDR3, as DNA: TGTGCCAGCAGTCGACAGGGTAGGAATCAGCCCCAGCATTTT.

The table lists this clone with many counts. The rearrangement uses TRBV7-2 and TRBJ2-3; no clear D gene. Germline V CDR1 and CDR2: SGHTA, FQGNSA. The CDR3 contains 11 residues. V lost 7 bases and J lost 5, with 7 bases in between. The CDR3 region is CASTLLDTQYF. In nucleotides, the CDR3 is TGTGCCAGCACCCTTTTAGATACGCAGTATTTT.